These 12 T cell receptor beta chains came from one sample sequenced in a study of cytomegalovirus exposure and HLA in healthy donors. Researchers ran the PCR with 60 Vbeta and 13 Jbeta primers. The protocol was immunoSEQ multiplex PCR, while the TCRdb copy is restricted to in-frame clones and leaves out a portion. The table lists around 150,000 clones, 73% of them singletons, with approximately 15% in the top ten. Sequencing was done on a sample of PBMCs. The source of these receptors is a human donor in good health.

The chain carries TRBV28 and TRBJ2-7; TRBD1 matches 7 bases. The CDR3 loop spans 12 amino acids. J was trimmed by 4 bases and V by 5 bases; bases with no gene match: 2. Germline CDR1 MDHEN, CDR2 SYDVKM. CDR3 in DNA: TGTGCCAGCAGTCGGACAGGTTACGAGCAGTACTTC. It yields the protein CASSRTGYEQYF.

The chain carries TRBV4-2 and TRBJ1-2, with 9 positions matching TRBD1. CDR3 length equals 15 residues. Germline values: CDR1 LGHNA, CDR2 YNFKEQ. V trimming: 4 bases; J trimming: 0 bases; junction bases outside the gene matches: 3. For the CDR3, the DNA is TGTGCCAGCAGCCCGCGACAGGGGGCTAACTATGGCTACACCTTC. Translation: CASSPRQGANYGYTF.

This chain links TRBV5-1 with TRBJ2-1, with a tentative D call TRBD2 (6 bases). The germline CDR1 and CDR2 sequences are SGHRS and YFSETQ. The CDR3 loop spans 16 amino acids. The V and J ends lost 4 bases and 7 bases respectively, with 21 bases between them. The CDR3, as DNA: TGCGCCAGCAGCCCCGTTCTCGGGACTGCTCATAATGAGCAGTTCTTC. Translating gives CASSPVLGTAHNEQFF. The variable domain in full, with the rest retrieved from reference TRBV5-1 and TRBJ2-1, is KAGVTQTPRYLIKTRGQQVTLSCSPISGHRSVSWYQQTPGQGLQFLFEYFSETQRNKGNFPGRFSGRQFSNSRSEMNVSTLELGDSALYLCASSPVLGTAHNEQFFGPGTRLTVL.

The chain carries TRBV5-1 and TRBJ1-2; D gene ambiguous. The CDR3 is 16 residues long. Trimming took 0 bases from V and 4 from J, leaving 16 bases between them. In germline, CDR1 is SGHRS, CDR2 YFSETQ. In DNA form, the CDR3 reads TGCGCCAGCAGCTTGGTTGCCGGTCCCGCTCTCTATGGCTACACCTTC. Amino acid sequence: CASSLVAGPALYGYTF.

The CDR3 reads CSVEGGGDFIGNTIYF. CDR3 bases: TGCAGCGTTGAAGGGGGGGGCGACTTCATTGGAAACACCATATATTTT. The chain has TRBV29-1 and TRBJ1-3; D possibly corresponds to TRBD1 (6 bases). Deletions cut 1 base from V and 3 bases from J, with 16 bases between. The CDR3 runs to 16 residues. Germline V gives CDR1 SQVTM, CDR2 ANQGSEA.

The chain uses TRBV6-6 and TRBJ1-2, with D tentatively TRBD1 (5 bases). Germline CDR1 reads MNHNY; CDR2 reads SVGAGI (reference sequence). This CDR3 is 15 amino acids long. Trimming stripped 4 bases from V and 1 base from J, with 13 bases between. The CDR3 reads CASSSGVPFNYGYTF. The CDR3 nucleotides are TGTGCCAGCAGTTCGGGGGTCCCCTTTAACTATGGCTACACCTTC.

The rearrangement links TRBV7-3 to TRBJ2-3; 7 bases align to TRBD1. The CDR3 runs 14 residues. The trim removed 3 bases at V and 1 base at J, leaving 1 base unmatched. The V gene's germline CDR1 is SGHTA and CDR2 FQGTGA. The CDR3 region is CASSFTGGTDTQYF. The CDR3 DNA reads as TGTGCCAGCAGCTTTACAGGGGGCACAGATACGCAGTATTTT.

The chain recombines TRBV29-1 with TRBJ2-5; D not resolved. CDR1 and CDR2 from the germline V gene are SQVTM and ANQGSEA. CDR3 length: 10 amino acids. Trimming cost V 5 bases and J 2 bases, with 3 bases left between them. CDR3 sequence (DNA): TGCAGCGTTCCACAAGAGACCCAGTACTTC. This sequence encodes CSVPQETQYF.

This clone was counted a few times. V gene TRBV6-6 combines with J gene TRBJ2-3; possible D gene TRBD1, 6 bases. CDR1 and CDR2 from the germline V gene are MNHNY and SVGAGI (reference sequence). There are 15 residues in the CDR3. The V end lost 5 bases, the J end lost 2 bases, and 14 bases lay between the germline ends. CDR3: CASSKGTYPTDTQYF. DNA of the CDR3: TGTGCCAGCAGTAAAGGGACATACCCCACAGATACGCAGTATTTT.

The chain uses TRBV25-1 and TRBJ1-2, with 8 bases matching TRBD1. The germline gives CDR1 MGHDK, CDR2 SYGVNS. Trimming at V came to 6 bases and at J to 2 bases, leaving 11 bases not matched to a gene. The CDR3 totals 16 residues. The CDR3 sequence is CASSHLHGTGNYGYTF. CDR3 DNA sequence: TGTGCCAGCAGCCACCTCCACGGGACAGGCAACTATGGCTACACCTTC.

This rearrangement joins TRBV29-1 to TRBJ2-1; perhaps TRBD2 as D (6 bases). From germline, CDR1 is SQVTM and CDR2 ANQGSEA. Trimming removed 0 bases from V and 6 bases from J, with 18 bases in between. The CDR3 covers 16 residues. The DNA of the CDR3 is TGCAGCGTTGAAGACCTTCCGGCGGGACCAGCCAATGAGCAGTTCTTC. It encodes CSVEDLPAGPANEQFF.

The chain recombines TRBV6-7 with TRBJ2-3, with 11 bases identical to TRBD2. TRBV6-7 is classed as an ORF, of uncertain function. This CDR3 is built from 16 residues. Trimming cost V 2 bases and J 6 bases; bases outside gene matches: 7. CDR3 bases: TGTGCCAGCAGTTACGGGACTAGCGGACATTGGGATACGCAGTATTTT. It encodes CASSYGTSGHWDTQYF.